The sequence of this T cell receptor (beta chain) was determined in a study of identical twins. Trimming shortened V by 4 bases and J by 5 bases, and 9 bases separated the two germline ends. Per germline, CDR1 SGHVS and CDR2 FQNEAQ. The CDR3 extends over 13 amino acids. TCRdb analysed the 5' RACE reads with MiXCR anew, one entry per CDR3 protein. The top ten clones hold approximately 2.9% of a sample with about 470,000 distinct CDR3 sequences, roughly 24% of them seen once. This clonotype was found once. The data also belong to a second study, concerning T cells expressing NK-cell markers. As that report states: In roughly six donors, dominant NKG2C+ clonotypes were roughly 1.0-8% of CD8+ T cells.

The material sequenced was CD4+ T cells sorted from blood. The chain employs TRBV7-8 and TRBJ2-1; D unclear. The origin of this receptor is a woman aged 18 to 35 in good health. The CDR3 coding sequence is TGTGCCAGCAGCTCCTACCTTCACAATGAGCAGTTCTTC. It encodes CASSSYLHNEQFF.